Each of the 29 T cell receptor beta chains below was sequenced from the same sample in a study of neurological immune-mediated disorders. MiXCR, run by TCRdb on the 5' RACE reads, gives a single entry per CDR3 protein. The table records roughly 45,000 distinct CDR3 sequences, approximately 2.8% of them present only once. Sequencing used PBMCs. Receptor source: a woman aged 45-59 years with multiple sclerosis.

This clonotype was recorded at least ten times. This chain links TRBV6-1 with TRBJ1-5, with TRBD1 matching over 7 bases. Trimming removed 7 bases from V and 0 bases from J; junction bases left unmatched: 6. The CDR3 length is 15 residues. The germline V gene encodes CDR1 MNHNS and CDR2 SASEGT. CDR3 sequence: CASIFTGDSNQPQHF. The CDR3 coding sequence is TGTGCCAGCATTTTCACAGGGGATAGCAATCAGCCCCAGCATTTT.

In this sample, this clonotype turned up many times. V gene TRBV5-1 combines with J gene TRBJ1-6, with D possibly being TRBD1 (6 bases). The CDR3 is 13 residues long. Trimming left V 4 bases short and J 6 bases short, with 8 bases between. Germline CDR1 is SGHRS and CDR2 is YFSETQ. The CDR3 sequence: CASSQDSNSPLHF. In nucleotides, the CDR3 is TGCGCCAGCAGCCAGGACAGTAATTCACCCCTCCACTTT.

This clonotype showed up just a few times. This may come from a read error, since a much larger clone is one base off. The chain joins TRBV20-1 to TRBJ2-5; 11 nucleotides line up with TRBD2. Trimming cost V 7 bases and J 5 bases; bases outside gene matches: 6. Germline values: CDR1 DFQATT, CDR2 SNEGSKA (reference sequence). The CDR3 contains 13 residues. The CDR3 region has the DNA TGCAGTGATGCTAGCGGGGGGTTGGAGACCCAGTACTTC. Its translation: CSDASGGLETQYF.

This clonotype was detected ten times or more. The chain couples TRBV3-1 to TRBJ2-3; a weak D match, TRBD1 (6 bases). The germline CDR1 and CDR2 sequences are LGHDT and YNNKEL (reference sequence). This CDR3 has 15 residues. Trimming cost V 5 bases and J 4 bases, with 16 bases left between them. The CDR3 reads CASSSRGRGADTQYF. Here the CDR3 DNA reads TGTGCCAGCAGCTCAAGAGGCAGGGGTGCAGATACGCAGTATTTT.

In this sample, this clonotype turned up many times. The rearrangement joins TRBV28 to TRBJ1-1; D perhaps matches TRBD1 (6 bases). The germline CDR1 and CDR2 sequences are MDHEN and SYDVKM. CDR3 length: 13 amino acids. V was trimmed by 2 bases and J by 7 bases, leaving 11 bases between them. CDR3 protein: CASSLRQGIEAFF. CDR3 nucleotide sequence: TGTGCCAGCAGTTTACGGCAGGGGATTGAAGCTTTCTTT. The whole variable domain, filled in from reference TRBV28 and TRBJ1-1, reads DVKVTQSSRYLVKRTGEKVFLECVQDMDHENMFWYRQDPGLGLRLIYFSYDVKMKEKGDIPEGYSVSREKKERFSLILESASTNQTSMYLCASSLRQGIEAFFGQGTRLTVV.

V and J are TRBV7-2 and TRBJ2-1; the D call may be TRBD1 or TRBD2 (7 bases each). Germline V gene data show CDR1 as SGHTA and CDR2 as FQGNSA. The CDR3 is 15 amino acids. Trimming cost V 7 bases and J 5 bases, with 18 bases left between them. The CDR3 is CASIRRQGGDNEQFF. The CDR3 bases are TGTGCCAGCATAAGAAGACAGGGAGGGGACAATGAGCAGTTCTTC.

This clonotype was counted at least ten times. The rearrangement links TRBV3-1 to TRBJ2-1, with D possibly called TRBD1 or TRBD2 (5 bases each). CDR3 length equals 13 residues. Germline-derived CDR1 and CDR2 are LGHDT and YNNKEL (reference sequence). V was clipped by 0 bases and J by 9 bases, with 9 bases between them. CDR3 nucleotide sequence: TGTGCCAGCAGCCAAGATCTGGGGACTGAGCAGTTCTTC. Amino acids: CASSQDLGTEQFF.

This clonotype appeared many times. V and J are TRBV3-1 and TRBJ2-3; 9 nucleotides agree with TRBD2. Trimming took 1 base from V and 5 from J; bases not matched to a gene: 4. The CDR3 runs 15 residues. The V gene's germline CDR1 is LGHDT and CDR2 YNNKEL (reference sequence). The DNA for the CDR3 is TGTGCCAGCAGCCAAGTGGCGGGGGGGCAAGATACGCAGTATTTT. Its protein product is CASSQVAGGQDTQYF.

This clonotype has ten or more counts. The chain joins TRBV10-3 to TRBJ2-3; 10 bases fit TRBD2. V lost 8 bases to trimming and J lost 5 bases; unmatched junction nucleotides: 13. The CDR3 length is 16 residues. In germline, CDR1 is ENHRY, CDR2 SYGVKD. The CDR3 coding sequence is TGTGCCATCTGGAGCGGGAGGGCGATAAGGGAAGATACGCAGTATTTT. Translated, it gives CAIWSGRAIREDTQYF.

This clonotype was detected many times. The chain is built from TRBV12-3 or TRBV12-4 and TRBJ2-2; D remains unclear. The CDR3 has 13 residues. Trimming stripped 5 bases from V and 6 bases from J, with 10 bases between. The CDR3: CASSIVWPGELFF. The CDR3 DNA reads TGTGCCAGCAGTATCGTCTGGCCCGGGGAGCTGTTTTTT.

This clonotype was found many times. The chain links TRBV5-1 to TRBJ2-3, with 9 nucleotides matching TRBD2. The CDR3 totals 15 residues. Germline V gives CDR1 SGHRS, CDR2 YFSETQ. With V trimmed by 8 bases and J by 5 bases, 12 bases remained unmatched. The CDR3 sequence is CASSELAGEGDTQYF. The CDR3 DNA reads TGCGCCAGTTCGGAACTAGCGGGTGAAGGAGATACGCAGTATTTT.

This clonotype has a count of ten or more. The V gene is TRBV2, the J gene TRBJ2-6; D gene ambiguous. V dropped 1 base and J dropped 1 base, with 8 bases sitting between them. Germline lookup yields CDR1 SNHLY and CDR2 FYNNEI. This CDR3 spans 16 amino acids. Here the CDR3 reads CASSEGLESGANVLTF. For the CDR3, the DNA is TGTGCCAGCAGTGAAGGATTGGAATCTGGGGCCAACGTCCTGACTTTC.

This clonotype was counted at least ten times. The rearrangement uses TRBV20-1 and TRBJ2-5; 8 nucleotides agree with TRBD2. Unmatched junction bases numbered 6, after V lost 3 bases and J lost 3 bases. Germline CDR1 DFQATT, CDR2 SNEGSKA (reference sequence). The CDR3 spans 14 residues. CDR3 in DNA: TGCAGTGCTAGGTCACTAGCGGTAAAAGAGACCCAGTACTTC. Its protein is CSARSLAVKETQYF.

This clonotype has ten or more counts. Compared with germline, one end of the junction differs, possibly owing to a read error. This rearrangement joins TRBV4-2 to TRBJ2-2, with D unresolved. The length of the CDR3 is 15 residues. CDR1 is LGHNA and CDR2 is YNFKEQ in the germline V gene. CDR3 loop: CASSLLLPNTGELFF. The CDR3 DNA is TGTGCCAGCAGCCTCTTACTGCCGAACACCGGTGAGCTGTTTTTT.

This clonotype has at least ten counts. The V and J genes are TRBV5-1 and TRBJ2-2; D unresolved. The CDR3 has 13 residues. Germline values: CDR1 SGHRS, CDR2 YFSETQ. The V gene lost 1 base and the J gene lost 1 base, with 2 bases spanning the gap. In DNA form, the CDR3 reads TGCGCCAGCAGCTTGCAGAACACCGGGGAGCTGTTTTTT. This codes for CASSLQNTGELFF. The variable domain in full, completed from reference TRBV5-1 and TRBJ2-2, reads KAGVTQTPRYLIKTRGQQVTLSCSPISGHRSVSWYQQTPGQGLQFLFEYFSETQRNKGNFPGRFSGRQFSNSRSEMNVSTLELGDSALYLCASSLQNTGELFFGEGSRLTVL.

This clonotype was seen ten or more times. V is TRBV3-1 and J is TRBJ2-6; D unclear. There are 13 residues in the CDR3. V was cut by 1 base and J by 2 bases, with 0 bases left in between. From germline, CDR1 is LGHDT and CDR2 YNNKEL (reference sequence). The CDR3 nucleotides read TGTGCCAGCAGCCAAGCTGGGGCCAACGTCCTGACTTTC. Its protein is CASSQAGANVLTF. Filled out from reference TRBV3-1 and TRBJ2-6, the complete variable domain reads DTAVSQTPKYLVTQMGNDKSIKCEQNLGHDTMYWYKQDSKKFLKIMFSYNNKELIINETVPNRFSPKSPDKAHLNLHINSLELGDSAVYFCASSQAGANVLTFGAGSRLTVL.

This clonotype was recorded many times. This chain connects TRBV20-1 to TRBJ2-3; D is unresolved. Germline V gene data show CDR1 as DFQATT and CDR2 as SNEGSKA (reference sequence). The V end lost 4 bases, the J end lost 4 bases, and 15 bases lay between the germline ends. CDR3 size: 14 residues. CDR3 nucleotide sequence: TGCAGTGCTATGCCCCTCAGTCAGGCAGATACGCAGTATTTT. Translating it yields CSAMPLSQADTQYF.

This clonotype was recorded at least ten times. This chain links TRBV10-3 with TRBJ1-1; D not certain. CDR3 length equals 16 residues. The V end was cut by 2 bases, the J end by 4 bases, with 17 bases between. Germline V gene sequence: CDR1 ENHRY, CDR2 SYGVKD. The CDR3 here is CAISEPGLTEGTEAFF. CDR3 in DNA: TGTGCCATCAGTGAGCCCGGGCTTACAGAGGGCACTGAAGCTTTCTTT.

This clonotype has ten or more counts. The V call is TRBV7-9, the J call TRBJ2-3, with D uncertain. Germline V gene data show CDR1 as SEHNR and CDR2 as FQNEAQ (reference sequence). This CDR3 region has 13 residues. The V end lost 3 bases, the J end lost 3 bases, and 7 bases lay between the germline ends. In DNA, the CDR3 is TGTGCCAGCAGCTTTTTCGGGACAGATACGCAGTATTTT. It encodes CASSFFGTDTQYF.

This clonotype was found many times. The chain is built from TRBV20-1 and TRBJ1-2; D call uncertain. The length of the CDR3 is 13 residues. With 2 bases removed from V and 1 base from J, the gap between germline ends came to 8 bases. The germline gives CDR1 DFQATT, CDR2 SNEGSKA (reference sequence). CDR3 coding DNA: TGCAGTGCTAGAAACACCTATAACTATGGCTACACCTTC. This encodes CSARNTYNYGYTF.

Ten or more counts support this clonotype. This chain links TRBV20-1 with TRBJ2-3; 7 bases fit TRBD2. Germline assignment: CDR1 DFQATT and CDR2 SNEGSKA (reference sequence). V was pared by 1 base and J by 1 base, with 8 bases of the junction left unmatched. This CDR3 is 16 amino acids long. CDR3 sequence reads: CSARAVRGDRTDTQYF. The CDR3 DNA sequence: TGCAGTGCTAGAGCTGTACGGGGGGACCGCACAGATACGCAGTATTTT.

This clonotype was detected ten times or more. The chain links TRBV6-1 to TRBJ2-7, with a tentative D call TRBD2 (6 bases). CDR1 and CDR2 (germline): MNHNS, SASEGT. Trimming took off 7 bases at V and 3 bases at J, with 16 bases between the two ends. This CDR3 is 14 amino acids long. The CDR3 here is CASTNPGDVYEQYF. CDR3 nucleotide sequence: TGTGCCAGCACCAATCCGGGGGACGTCTACGAGCAGTACTTC.

This clonotype was seen repeatedly, ten times or more. V and J are TRBV5-6 and TRBJ1-3; D call uncertain. V lost 1 base, J lost 0 bases, and 14 bases lay in between. The germline gives CDR1 SGHDT, CDR2 YYEEEE. The CDR3 is made up of 17 amino acids. CDR3 DNA: TGTGCCAGCAGCTTGATCGGTTTCGCGGACTCTGGAAACACCATATATTTT. Protein sequence: CASSLIGFADSGNTIYF. The full variable domain, in which reference TRBV5-6 and TRBJ1-3 provide the parts outside the CDR3, is DAGVTQSPTHLIKTRGQQVTLRCSPKSGHDTVSWYQQALGQGPQFIFQYYEEEERQRGNFPDRFSGHQFPNYSSELNVNALLLGDSALYLCASSLIGFADSGNTIYFGEGSWLTVV.

This clonotype was seen at least ten times. The chain combines TRBV20-1 with TRBJ2-5; 7 nucleotides agree with TRBD2. Looked up from germline, CDR1 is DFQATT and CDR2 is SNEGSKA (reference sequence). Trimming cost V 5 bases and J 4 bases; bases outside gene matches: 13. The CDR3 contains 15 residues. Here the CDR3 reads CSAGRDPAGVETQYF. The DNA of the CDR3 is TGCAGTGCTGGCCGAGACCCGGCGGGGGTAGAGACCCAGTACTTC.

This clonotype was seen ten or more times. The chain is built from TRBV7-2 and TRBJ1-1; D perhaps matches TRBD1 (6 bases). This CDR3 contains 15 residues. Germline CDR1 and CDR2: SGHTA and FQGNSA. V was pared by 8 bases and J by 1 base, with 17 bases between. The CDR3 reads CASLPEGTTNTEAFF. In DNA, the CDR3 is TGTGCCAGCCTCCCAGAGGGGACAACGAACACTGAAGCTTTCTTT.

This clonotype was detected many times. This rearrangement joins TRBV29-1 to TRBJ2-1; 9 nucleotides match TRBD2. V lost 3 bases to trimming and J lost 3 bases; unmatched junction nucleotides: 9. Germline loops: CDR1 SQVTM, CDR2 ANQGSEA. The CDR3 runs 16 residues. The CDR3 coding sequence is TGCAGCGTTGACCTCTCTGCTAGCGGGAACTACAATGAGCAGTTCTTC. Protein product: CSVDLSASGNYNEQFF.

This clonotype has a count of ten or more. The chain uses TRBV5-1 and TRBJ2-5; TRBD1 aligns across 7 bases. Germline lookup yields CDR1 SGHRS and CDR2 YFSETQ. The CDR3 consists of 14 residues. J was trimmed by 3 bases and V by 4 bases; bases with no gene match: 6. CDR3 bases: TGCGCCAGCAGCAGATCCGGGACAGAAGAGACCCAGTACTTC. This codes for CASSRSGTEETQYF.

This clonotype was seen ten or more times. The V gene is TRBV20-1, the J gene TRBJ2-7; no clear D gene. Trimming stripped 3 bases from V and 5 bases from J, with 20 bases between. This CDR3 comprises 15 residues. Germline V gives CDR1 DFQATT, CDR2 SNEGSKA (reference sequence). The CDR3 DNA follows: TGCAGTGCTAGTGCCCCTGTGGGTAGGGTAAACGAGCAGTACTTC. This sequence encodes CSASAPVGRVNEQYF.

This clonotype was seen at least ten times. The chain employs TRBV5-1 and TRBJ1-6; TRBD1 matches 7 bases. V trimming: 4 bases; J trimming: 5 bases; junction bases outside the gene matches: 9. CDR1 is SGHRS, CDR2 YFSETQ, per germline. This CDR3 spans 16 amino acids. CDR3 in amino acids: CASSLTGQLHNSPLHF. The CDR3 DNA reads as TGCGCCAGCAGCCTCACGGGACAGCTTCATAATTCACCCCTCCACTTT.